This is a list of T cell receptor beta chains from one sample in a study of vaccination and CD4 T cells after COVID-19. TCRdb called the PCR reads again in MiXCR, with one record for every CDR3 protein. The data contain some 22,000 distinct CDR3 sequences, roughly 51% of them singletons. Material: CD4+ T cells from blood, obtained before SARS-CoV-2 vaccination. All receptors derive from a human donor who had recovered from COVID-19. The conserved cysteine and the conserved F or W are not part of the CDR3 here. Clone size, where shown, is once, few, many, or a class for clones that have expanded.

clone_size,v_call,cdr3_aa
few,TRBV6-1,ASCRGGAGTGSTLH
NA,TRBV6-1,ASSTKGGTSGISGELF
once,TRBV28,ASSLRTSGSLGEQY
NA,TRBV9,ASSVTPEGIYPLH
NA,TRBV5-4,ASSHVATEQF
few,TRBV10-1,ASSEPSGTVRATDTQY
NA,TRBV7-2,ASSLGIGTDTQY
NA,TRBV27,ASSFGTSGIYEQY
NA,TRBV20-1,SARDPDGFYEQY
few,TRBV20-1,SANGGTEAF
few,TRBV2,ASSEDRGLGGYT
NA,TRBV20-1,SARSETGNTEAF
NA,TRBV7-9,ASSQGQWYEQY
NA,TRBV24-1,ATRSQEQNTGELF
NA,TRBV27,ASHPTGWNSPLH
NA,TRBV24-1,ATSDGQLRTDTQY
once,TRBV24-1,ATGESGTSGSIIDEQF